The 19 T cell receptor beta chains below were found in one sample sequenced in a study of T cells in localized non-small cell lung cancer. Sequenced by immunoSEQ multiplex PCR; TCRdb stores in-frame clones only, minus some. The data contain about 1,800 clones, approximately 15% of them singletons. The sample in question was normal lung tissue next to the tumor, obtained before any cancer treatment. Source of these receptors: a man aged 35 to 70 with stage II squamous cell lung carcinoma.

The chain is built from TRBV6-8 and TRBJ2-2; the match to TRBD2 covers 8 bases. V trimming: 2 bases; J trimming: 4 bases; junction bases outside the gene matches: 3. This CDR3 region has 15 residues. Germline V gene lookup returns CDR1 MNHGY and CDR2 SAAAGT. CDR3 amino acids: CASSYTSGATGELFF. The CDR3, as DNA: TGTGCCAGCAGTTACACTAGCGGTGCCACCGGGGAGCTGTTTTTT.

The V and J genes are TRBV10-2 and TRBJ2-7; D possibly uses TRBD1 or TRBD2 (6 bases each). The V end lost 8 bases, the J end lost 8 bases, and 19 bases lay between the germline ends. Germline CDR1 and CDR2: WSHSY and SAAADI. This CDR3 is built from 13 residues. This chain's CDR3 is CASFPGAHNKQYF. DNA for the CDR3: TGCGCCAGCTTTCCGGGGGCCCACAATAAGCAGTACTTC.

In this sample, this clone turned up a few times. The chain recombines TRBV6-8 with TRBJ2-7; 8 bases map to TRBD2. J gave up 2 bases and V 11 bases, and 11 bases lay outside the gene matches. Germline V gives CDR1 MNHGY, CDR2 SAAAGT. The CDR3 has 14 amino acids. CDR3 amino acids: CASRGGPNTYEQYF. For the CDR3, the DNA is TGTGCCTCCCGGGGGGGGCCAAACACCTACGAGCAGTACTTC.

This clone ranks as medium-sized (0.01 to 0.1%). The genes are TRBV11-3 and TRBJ2-7; 7 nucleotides align to TRBD1. The trim removed 4 bases at V and 2 bases at J, leaving 5 bases unmatched. The germline CDR1 and CDR2 sequences are SGHNT and YENEEA. This CDR3 comprises 14 residues. The CDR3 loop reads CASSSTGDAYEQYF. The CDR3 coding sequence is TGTGCCAGCAGCTCAACAGGGGACGCCTACGAGCAGTACTTC. Full variable domain (missing parts from reference TRBV11-3 and TRBJ2-7): EAGVVQSPRYKIIEKKQPVAFWCNPISGHNTLYWYLQNLGQGPELLIRYENEEAVDDSQLPKDRFSAERLKGVDSTLKIQPAELGDSAVYLCASSSTGDAYEQYFGPGTRLTVT.

This sequence joins TRBV9 and TRBJ2-7; the match to TRBD2 covers 7 bases. The germline V gene has CDR1 SGDLS and CDR2 YYNGEE. The CDR3 is 15 residues long. Trimming at V came to 0 bases and at J to 8 bases, leaving 11 bases not matched to a gene. CDR3 residues: CASSVAGWEGSKQYF. Written as DNA, the CDR3 is TGTGCCAGCAGCGTAGCAGGTTGGGAGGGTTCGAAGCAGTACTTC.

This clone is labeled medium-sized (0.01 to 0.1%). The J gene is TRBJ1-2, the V gene TRBV11-3; unclear D gene. CDR1 SGHNT and CDR2 YENEEA come from the germline V gene. The CDR3 sequence is 14 residues long. Trimming took 3 bases from V and 8 from J, leaving 16 bases between them. The CDR3: CASSLDRDGRGYTF. The CDR3 nucleotides are TGTGCCAGCAGCTTGGATCGCGACGGGCGAGGCTACACCTTC.

The J gene is TRBJ2-1, the V gene TRBV4-1; weak D call: TRBD2 (7 bases). The V end lost 1 base, the J end lost 3 bases, and 13 bases lay between the germline ends. The CDR3 spans 16 residues. From germline, CDR1 is MGHRA and CDR2 YSYEKL. The CDR3 region is CASSQGQGTNYNEQFF. The CDR3 DNA is TGCGCCAGCAGCCAAGGCCAGGGGACTAACTACAATGAGCAGTTCTTC.

This clone was detected a few times. The chain couples TRBV19 to TRBJ1-4; no clear D gene. The CDR3 has 16 residues. Per germline, CDR1 LNHDA and CDR2 SQIVND (reference sequence). Trimming stripped 4 bases from V and 6 bases from J, with 18 bases between. The DNA for the CDR3 is TGTGCCAGTAGTACGATTCATCAGTCTGGGGATGAAAAACTGTTTTTT. It codes for CASSTIHQSGDEKLFF.

This clone was counted a few times. The rearrangement uses TRBV19 and TRBJ2-3; D unclear. V lost 4 bases and J lost 4, with 18 bases in between. Germline V gives CDR1 LNHDA, CDR2 SQIVND (reference sequence). The CDR3 has 16 amino acids. CDR3 residues: CASSKGRHAPPDTQYF. The CDR3 DNA reads as TGTGCCAGTAGTAAGGGCCGGCACGCTCCCCCAGATACGCAGTATTTT. Complete variable domain (other parts from reference TRBV19 and TRBJ2-3): DGGITQSPKYLFRKEGQNVTLSCEQNLNHDAMYWYRQDPGQGLRLIYYSQIVNDFQKGDIAEGYSVSREKKESFPLTVTSAQKNPTAFYLCASSKGRHAPPDTQYFGPGTRLTVL.

This clone was observed many times. The V gene is TRBV11-3, the J gene TRBJ2-5, with TRBD2 as a possible D gene (6 bases). Trimming took 3 bases from V and 3 from J, leaving 11 bases between them. Germline CDR1 SGHNT, CDR2 YENEEA. The CDR3 has 14 amino acids. This CDR3 is CASSLGIAEETQYF. As DNA, the CDR3 is TGTGCCAGCAGCTTGGGAATAGCGGAAGAGACCCAGTACTTC.

This clone occurred a few times. The CDR3: CASSWGAASNYNSPLHF. CDR3 nucleotides: TGTGCCAGCAGTTGGGGGGCAGCTTCAAACTATAATTCACCCCTCCACTTT. The rearrangement links TRBV6-8 to TRBJ1-6, with a possible D match to TRBD1 (6 bases). Trimming stripped 4 bases from V and 3 bases from J, with 16 bases between. Per germline, CDR1 MNHGY and CDR2 SAAAGT. CDR3 length: 17 residues.

The V and J genes are TRBV6-8 and TRBJ2-2; 10 bases fit TRBD1. The CDR3 has 15 residues. The V gene end was trimmed by 4 bases and the J gene end by 3 bases; junction bases not matched to a gene: 2. Germline V CDR1 and CDR2: MNHGY, SAAAGT. CDR3 residues: CASSLGQGYTGELFF. CDR3 sequence (DNA): TGTGCCAGCAGTTTGGGACAGGGGTACACCGGGGAGCTGTTTTTT.

The V and J genes are TRBV10-2 and TRBJ2-2; the match to TRBD2 covers 8 bases. V dropped 4 bases and J dropped 4; count of bases not matched to a gene: 2. Per the germline V gene, CDR1 is WSHSY and CDR2 is SAAADI. This CDR3 has 14 amino acids. In nucleotides, the CDR3 is TGCGCCAGCAGTGGTAGCGGGGCCACCGGGGAGCTGTTTTTT. Protein sequence: CASSGSGATGELFF.

The gene calls are TRBV29-1 and TRBJ1-2; D gene ambiguous. V lost 3 bases to trimming and J lost 3 bases, with 8 bases between them. CDR3 length: 12 amino acids. Germline V gene data show CDR1 as SQVTM and CDR2 as ANQGSEA. The CDR3 DNA reads as TGCAGCGTTGACGGGGTGGACTATGGCTACACCTTC. This translates into CSVDGVDYGYTF. The whole variable domain, filled in from reference TRBV29-1 and TRBJ1-2, reads SAVISQKPSRDICQRGTSLTIQCQVDSQVTMMFWYRQQPGQSLTLIATANQGSEATYESGFVIDKFPISRPNLTFSTLTVSNMSPEDSSIYLCSVDGVDYGYTFGSGTRLTVV.

CDR3 nucleotide sequence: TGTGCCAGCTCACGAGACGACCCAGATGCCCGCTACACCTTC. Its protein is CASSRDDPDARYTF. The chain couples TRBV18 to TRBJ1-2, with D uncertain. The CDR3 has 14 residues. The ends were cut back, 4 bases at V and 9 bases at J, with 18 bases in the middle. Germline lookup yields CDR1 KGHSH and CDR2 LQKENI.

The chain carries TRBV6-8 and TRBJ1-6; 7 bases match TRBD1. The J segment lost 9 bases and the V segment lost 4 bases, leaving 9 bases of the junction unmatched. This CDR3 comprises 15 residues. Germline V lookup: CDR1 MNHGY, CDR2 SAAAGT. CDR3 residues: CASSSQEGALSPLHF. For the CDR3, the DNA is TGTGCCAGCAGTTCCCAGGAGGGGGCACTTTCACCCCTCCACTTT.

This clone is deemed medium-sized. This chain links TRBV11-3 with TRBJ2-7, with 7 nucleotides matching TRBD2. There are 14 residues in the CDR3. V lost 2 bases and J lost 2; bases outside the gene matches: 3. CDR1 and CDR2 from the germline V gene are SGHNT and YENEEA. For the CDR3, the DNA is TGTGCCAGCAGCTTACACCGGGAGGCCTACGAGCAGTACTTC. The encoded protein is CASSLHREAYEQYF.

This clone came up a few times. V and J are TRBV19 and TRBJ1-2; D uncertain. The V end lost 3 bases, the J end lost 6 bases, and 11 bases lay between the germline ends. Germline CDR1 is LNHDA and CDR2 is SQIVND (reference sequence). This CDR3 region has 13 residues. The chain's CDR3 is CASSIKGYDGYTF. DNA of the CDR3: TGTGCCAGTAGTATCAAAGGGTACGATGGCTACACCTTC.

By sample share, this clone is medium-sized. V is TRBV11-3 and J is TRBJ1-3, with TRBD1 matching 7 bases. The length of the CDR3 is 15 residues. Looked up from germline, CDR1 is SGHNT and CDR2 is YENEEA. Trimming removed 5 bases from V and 3 bases from J; junction bases left unmatched: 7. The CDR3, as DNA: TGTGCCAGCAGCCATGAGGGGGCTGGTGGAAACACCATATATTTT. Translation gives CASSHEGAGGNTIYF.